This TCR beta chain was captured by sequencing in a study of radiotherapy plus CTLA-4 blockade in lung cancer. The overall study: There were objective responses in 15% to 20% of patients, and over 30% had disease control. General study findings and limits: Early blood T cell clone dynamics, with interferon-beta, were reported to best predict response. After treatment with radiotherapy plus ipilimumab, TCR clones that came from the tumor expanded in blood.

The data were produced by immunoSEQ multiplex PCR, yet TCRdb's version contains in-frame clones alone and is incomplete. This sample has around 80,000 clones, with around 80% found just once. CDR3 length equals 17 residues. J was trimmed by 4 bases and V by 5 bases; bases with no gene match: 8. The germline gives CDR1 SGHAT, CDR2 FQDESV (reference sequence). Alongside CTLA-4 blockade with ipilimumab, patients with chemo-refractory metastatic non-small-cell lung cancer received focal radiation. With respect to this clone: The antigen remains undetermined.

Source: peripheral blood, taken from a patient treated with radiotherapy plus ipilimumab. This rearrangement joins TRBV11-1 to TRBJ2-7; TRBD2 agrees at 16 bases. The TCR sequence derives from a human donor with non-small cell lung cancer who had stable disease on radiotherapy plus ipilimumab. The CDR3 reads CASSQGTSGRAVYEQYF. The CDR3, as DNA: TGTGCCAGCAGCCAGGGGACTAGCGGGAGGGCCGTTTACGAGCAGTACTTC.